This TCR beta chain stems from a study of T cell repertoires in cytomegalovirus infection. TCRdb used MiXCR to reprocess the reads, holding one entry per CDR3 protein. Here the sample spans around 100,000 distinct CDR3 sequences, 30% being singletons. This clonotype was picked up a small number of times. Its target is unknown. This clonotype was sampled from a human donor in good health (CMV status not recorded). Some clones in this sample may be carry-over from other donors' samples. Sample: CD8+ T cells from cultured PBMCs, taken from culture after CMV antigen stimulation.

CDR3 nucleotides: TGTGCCAGCACCTTCGGGTTCTCCTACAATGAGCAGTTCTTC. It is translated as CASTFGFSYNEQFF. The chain is built from TRBV12-3 or TRBV12-4 and TRBJ2-1; no reliable D call. Deletions cut 7 bases from V and 0 bases from J, with 10 bases between. The CDR3 is made up of 14 amino acids.